The rows below give T cell receptor beta chains drawn from one sample of a study of shared clonotypes between healthy human individuals. Only in-frame clones appear in the TCRdb table, and some are missing; sequencing was by immunoSEQ multiplex PCR. Of 800,000 to 1,200,000 clones listed, 70% to 80% are singletons. The sequenced material came from memory CD4+ T cells from PBMCs. The receptors come from a man aged 18-30 years in good health. Some clones in this sample may be carry-over from other donors' samples. Each CDR3 is given with its conserved first and last residue. The D gene is left open where the match is weak. Size tells how often a clone was seen (once, few, many) or the class of an expanded clone, and some rows leave it out.

V gene,CDR3 length,D gene,clone size,J gene,CDR3 protein,CDR3 DNA
TRBV5-4,14,NA,NA,TRBJ2-3,CASSRLQGADTQYF,TGTGCCAGCAGCCGGCTGCAGGGAGCAGATACGCAGTATTTT
TRBV9,13,NA,NA,TRBJ1-4,CASSEQGEEKLFF,TGTGCCAGCAGCGAACAAGGGGAGGAAAAACTGTTTTTT
TRBV5-1,13,NA,NA,TRBJ2-3,CASSFGVSDTQYF,TGCGCCAGCAGCTTTGGGGTTTCGGATACGCAGTATTTT
TRBV11-2,15,NA,NA,TRBJ2-5,CASSLRGQGQETQYF,TGTGCCAGCAGCTTAAGAGGGCAGGGACAAGAGACCCAGTACTTC
TRBV2,13,NA,NA,TRBJ2-1,CASSQNQGGDEFF,TGTGCCAGCAGTCAGAACCAGGGAGGAGACGAGTTCTTC
TRBV2,13,NA,NA,TRBJ2-5,CASSARRQETQYF,TGTGCCAGCAGTGCCCGGAGACAAGAGACCCAGTACTTC
TRBV10-2,13,NA,once,TRBJ1-1,CASKKQGGTEAFF,TGCGCCAGCAAAAAGCAGGGAGGAACTGAAGCTTTCTTT
TRBV9,14,NA,once,TRBJ1-2,CASSVARGGYGYTF,TGTGCCAGCAGCGTAGCCAGGGGTGGTTATGGCTACACCTTC
TRBV4-2,13,NA,few,TRBJ2-3,CASSTMGGDTQYF,TGTGCCAGCAGTACGATGGGCGGAGATACGCAGTATTTT
TRBV5-1,14,NA,few,TRBJ1-3,CASRDSSSGNTIYF,TGCGCCAGCCGTGACAGCAGCTCTGGAAACACCATATATTTT
TRBV7-3,18,NA,few,TRBJ1-5,CASTGGKLGVNSNQPQHF,TGTGCCAGCACTGGGGGGAAACTGGGCGTTAATAGCAATCAGCCCCAGCATTTT
TRBV7-8,14,NA,NA,TRBJ1-3,CASSLQSSGNTIYF,TGTGCCAGCAGCCTCCAGAGCTCTGGAAACACCATATATTTT
TRBV5-1,15,TRBD1,NA,TRBJ2-5,CASSSGQGGEETQYF,TGCGCCAGCAGCTCGGGACAGGGGGGTGAGGAGACCCAGTACTTC
TRBV30,13,NA,few,TRBJ1-5,CAWSVQREQPQHF,TGTGCCTGGAGTGTACAGAGGGAACAGCCCCAGCATTTT
TRBV2,16,NA,NA,TRBJ1-3,CASSEAGAASGNTIYF,TGTGCCAGCAGTGAAGCGGGGGCAGCCTCTGGAAACACCATATATTTT
TRBV6-1,13,NA,NA,TRBJ2-7,CASSPFRSYEQYF,TGTGCCAGCAGTCCATTCCGGTCCTACGAGCAGTACTTC
TRBV5-1,14,NA,NA,TRBJ2-7,CASSLGGSRNEQYF,TGCGCCAGCAGCTTGGGTGGCTCGAGGAACGAGCAGTACTTC
TRBV27,16,NA,NA,TRBJ1-3,CASSLSFGPSGNTIYF,TGTGCCAGCAGTTTATCCTTCGGTCCCTCTGGAAACACCATATATTTT
TRBV27,14,NA,once,TRBJ2-6,CASSLDSGANVLTF,TGTGCCAGCAGTCTGGACTCTGGGGCCAACGTCCTGACTTTC
TRBV7-2,13,NA,NA,TRBJ1-6,CASSLRTESSLHF,TGTGCCAGCAGCTTACGTACGGAGAGCTCCCTCCACTTT
TRBV18,14,NA,once,TRBJ2-7,CASSPPQRDYEQYF,TGTGCCAGCTCACCACCGCAAAGGGACTACGAGCAGTACTTC
TRBV28,14,TRBD1,many,TRBJ1-2,CASIAGTGIYGYTF,TGTGCCAGCATCGCCGGGACAGGGATATATGGCTACACCTTC
TRBV2,15,NA,NA,TRBJ1-1,CARLDVTGAITEAFF,TGTGCCAGGTTAGACGTGACAGGCGCGATCACTGAAGCTTTCTTT
TRBV18,15,NA,many,TRBJ2-3,CASSPPGGAGDTQYF,TGTGCCAGCTCACCACCGGGCGGGGCCGGCGATACGCAGTATTTT
TRBV27,19,NA,NA,TRBJ1-2,CASSLSLGTHIAANYGYTF,TGTGCCAGCAGTTTATCCCTGGGGACACATATCGCAGCTAACTATGGCTACACCTTC
TRBV18,12,NA,NA,TRBJ1-2,CASSAVSYGYTF,TGTGCCAGCTCAGCCGTCTCCTATGGCTACACCTTC
TRBV28,14,NA,NA,TRBJ2-5,CASSLGGQQETQYF,TGTGCCAGCAGTTTAGGGGGCCAGCAAGAGACCCAGTACTTC
TRBV27,14,NA,few,TRBJ2-1,CASSFGSSYNEQFF,TGTGCCAGCAGTTTTGGGAGCTCCTACAATGAGCAGTTCTTC
TRBV5-4,13,NA,NA,TRBJ2-5,CASSPGVPETQYF,TGTGCCAGCAGCCCTGGAGTCCCAGAGACCCAGTACTTC
TRBV5-4,14,NA,NA,TRBJ2-5,CASSLHGGKETQYF,TGTGCCAGCAGCTTGCATGGCGGGAAAGAGACCCAGTACTTC
TRBV25-1,16,TRBD1,NA,TRBJ1-4,CASSTLRQGFNEKLFF,TGTGCCAGCAGTACACTACGACAGGGCTTCAATGAAAAACTGTTTTTT
TRBV4-2,14,TRBD2,NA,TRBJ2-2,CASKTSGATGELFF,TGTGCCAGCAAGACTAGCGGAGCCACCGGGGAGCTGTTTTTT
TRBV29-1,13,NA,NA,TRBJ2-5,CSVVGPVQETQYF,TGCAGCGTTGTCGGCCCTGTCCAAGAGACCCAGTACTTC
TRBV30,14,NA,NA,TRBJ2-5,CAWHAGTSQETQYF,TGTGCCTGGCATGCCGGGACTTCCCAAGAGACCCAGTACTTC
TRBV7-8,16,TRBD2,few,TRBJ2-3,CASSRGLAGPGDTQYF,TGTGCCAGCAGCCGTGGACTAGCGGGGCCAGGGGATACGCAGTATTTT
TRBV5-4,16,TRBD2,NA,TRBJ2-3,CASSLRVLADTDTQYF,TGTGCCAGCAGCCTGAGGGTACTAGCGGACACAGATACGCAGTATTTT
TRBV28,14,TRBD2,NA,TRBJ2-7,CASSLRLAGVEQYF,TGTGCCAGCAGTTTACGGCTAGCGGGAGTCGAGCAGTACTTC
TRBV13,14,NA,few,TRBJ1-2,CASSYLGSGYGYTF,TGTGCCAGCAGCTACTTAGGGTCGGGGTATGGCTACACCTTC
TRBV7-9,14,NA,NA,TRBJ2-1,CASSLEGGHNEQFF,TGTGCCAGCAGCTTAGAAGGGGGGCACAATGAGCAGTTCTTC
TRBV5-6,13,NA,NA,TRBJ1-2,CASSRGRNYGYTF,TGTGCCAGCAGCCGAGGTCGTAACTATGGCTACACCTTC
TRBV5-6,13,NA,few,TRBJ1-5,CASSFTGNQPQHF,TGTGCCAGCAGCTTTACGGGAAATCAGCCCCAGCATTTT
TRBV5-1,14,NA,once,TRBJ2-7,CASSLAWAGYEQYF,TGCGCCAGCAGCTTGGCGTGGGCAGGCTACGAGCAGTACTTC
TRBV7-9,13,NA,NA,TRBJ1-1,CASSLDSLTEAFF,TGTGCCAGCAGCTTAGACAGCCTCACTGAAGCTTTCTTT
TRBV5-1,14,NA,once,TRBJ2-5,CASSNLGPQETQYF,TGCGCCAGCAGCAACCTCGGACCCCAAGAGACCCAGTACTTC
TRBV7-9,15,TRBD2,NA,TRBJ2-7,CASSLAGGASYEQYF,TGTGCCAGCAGCTTAGCGGGAGGGGCATCCTACGAGCAGTACTTC
TRBV6-5,14,NA,few,TRBJ2-1,CASSYGGAPKEQFF,TGTGCCAGCAGTTACGGGGGAGCCCCTAAGGAGCAGTTCTTC
TRBV30,16,NA,NA,TRBJ2-7,CAWRLEGRPSSYEQYF,TGTGCCTGGCGGCTTGAGGGGCGGCCGAGCTCCTACGAGCAGTACTTC